This T cell receptor (beta chain) came from a study of radiotherapy plus CTLA-4 blockade in lung cancer. The wider study: In around 19% of patients, objective responses were seen; approximately 31% had disease control. Findings and caveats of the study: Early shifts in blood T cell clones, with interferon-beta, reportedly predicted response best. TCR clones of tumor origin grew in blood after radiotherapy plus ipilimumab.

This clone was seen a few times. What it binds is unknown. The assay was immunoSEQ multiplex PCR, and TCRdb's table has in-frame clones only and misses some. This table has 100,000 to 150,000 clones, about four fifths appearing once. This sequence originates from a human donor with non-small cell lung cancer who had a partial response to radiotherapy plus ipilimumab. The starting material was peripheral blood, obtained from a patient treated with radiotherapy plus ipilimumab.

The CDR3 is CASSKKWGDRLNEQFF. CDR3 sequence (DNA): TGTGCCAGCAGCAAAAAATGGGGGGACAGACTAAATGAGCAGTTCTTC. The gene calls are TRBV21-1 and TRBJ2-1; the tabulated D call, TRBD1, remains unverified against the DNA. TRBV21-1 is recorded as a pseudogene. This CDR3 comprises 16 residues.